The entry below gives a single TCR beta chain sequence along with its context. No antigen is known for it. These data are taken from a study of T cell responses to AZD1222 COVID-19 vaccine. Study conclusions and caveats: Repertoires were collected only later (after the peak T cell response had occurred). The donors showed a predominance of white British ancestry and of females, with possible underestimation of clonal diversity. Recipients of two AZD1222 doses showed rising Spike-specific TCR breadth and depth.

The repertoire was sequenced with immunoSEQ multiplex PCR; TCRdb's copy has only in-frame clones and lacks some. Seen here are 180,000 or so clones, 92% observed once, and the top ten hold around 1.3%. Between the trimmed V and J ends, which lost 4 bases and 3 bases, there was a span of 17 bases. Germline V CDR1 and CDR2: SGHNT, YYREEE (reference sequence). This CDR3 has 16 amino acids. The chain uses TRBV5-4 and TRBJ2-1, with D perhaps TRBD1 (6 bases). The specimen was peripheral blood, collected 28 days after the second AZD1222 dose. This TCR derives from an adult who received the AZD1222 COVID-19 vaccine. CDR3 DNA: TGTGCCAGCAGCCGCACAGGGAACGATTTCTACAATGAGCAGTTCTTC. Translated: CASSRTGNDFYNEQFF.